The 7 T cell receptor beta chains given below trace back to one sample, sequenced in a study of cytomegalovirus exposure and HLA in healthy donors (dated 2017 in TCRdb). The library was obtained by the immunoSEQ multiplex PCR assay. A mixture of 60 forward primers for TCR Vbeta segments and 13 reverse primers for TCR Jbeta segments was used in the multiplex PCR. Imported from immuneACCESS, the table was reduced by TCRdb to in-frame sequences with V and J called. These copies leave out some clones; in studies compared against another copy, an unresolved V gene accounts for under half, and the cause of the remainder is not known. For this sample the table gives fewer than 100,000 clones, of which 55% to 80% were detected only once. Less than 1.5% of the sample belongs to the ten largest clones. Sample: PBMCs. Every receptor here comes from a female donor in good health and CMV-seronegative.

V gene TRBV6-1 combines with J gene TRBJ2-7; 11 bases agree with TRBD2. Germline V gene data show CDR1 as MNHNS and CDR2 as SASEGT. V was clipped by 3 bases and J by 7 bases; unmatched bases: 17. The CDR3 is 18 amino acids. CDR3 sequence (DNA): TGTGCCAGCAGTGACGTGTCAGGGGAGGTAGCGGGAGGGCTGGAGCAGTACTTC. Protein: CASSDVSGEVAGGLEQYF.

The rearrangement uses TRBV5-1 and TRBJ1-6; a possible D gene is TRBD1 (5 bases). CDR1 SGHRS and CDR2 YFSETQ come from the germline V gene. V was trimmed by 4 bases and J by 7 bases, leaving 15 bases between them. The CDR3 consists of 15 residues. CDR3 residues: CASSGGRRGNSPLHF. The CDR3 nucleotides read TGCGCCAGCAGCGGTGGACGGCGGGGGAATTCACCCCTCCACTTT.

The chain recombines TRBV7-2 with TRBJ1-5, with 10 bases fitting TRBD1. Germline-derived CDR1 and CDR2 are SGHTA and FQGNSA. The CDR3 consists of 14 residues. V shed 4 bases and J 7 bases; nucleotides not matched to a gene: 4. CDR3 region: CASSWDRGGQPQHF. The CDR3 DNA reads TGTGCCAGCAGCTGGGACAGGGGAGGCCAGCCCCAGCATTTT.

This clone was recorded once. The chain joins TRBV30 to TRBJ2-7; 9 nucleotides agree with TRBD1. The CDR3 consists of 14 residues. Germline V lookup: CDR1 GTSNPN, CDR2 SVGIG (reference sequence). V lost 5 bases to trimming and J lost 4 bases; unmatched junction nucleotides: 9. This chain's CDR3 is CAWSGQGNLYEQYF. CDR3 coding DNA: TGTGCCTGGTCGGGACAGGGAAACTTGTACGAGCAGTACTTC.

The genes are TRBV6-5 and TRBJ2-4, with 9 bases identical to TRBD2. The CDR3 covers 16 residues. Germline trimming cut 4 bases from V and 3 bases from J; bases unmatched to any gene: 7. Germline CDR1 reads MNHEY; CDR2 reads SVGAGI. CDR3 nucleotide sequence: TGTGCCAGCAGTTTGACTAGCGGCCCAGACAAAAACATTCAGTACTTC. This translates into CASSLTSGPDKNIQYF.

This clone was seen a handful of times. The chain uses TRBV19 and TRBJ1-6; TRBD1 agrees at 7 bases. CDR3 size: 15 residues. V shed 5 bases and J 10 bases; nucleotides not matched to a gene: 11. The germline V gene has CDR1 LNHDA and CDR2 SQIVND (reference sequence). Here the CDR3 reads CASSDQTGWRSPLHF. For the CDR3, the DNA is TGTGCCAGTAGTGACCAGACAGGGTGGAGGTCACCCCTCCACTTT.

The chain is built from TRBV10-1 and TRBJ2-5, with TRBD2 identical over 12 bases. The germline V gene encodes CDR1 WNHNN and CDR2 SYGVQD (reference sequence). The CDR3 extends over 19 amino acids. V lost 6 bases to trimming and J lost 1 base; unmatched junction nucleotides: 15. The chain's CDR3 is CASRPPSGGGLIPQETQYF. In DNA, the CDR3 is TGCGCCAGCAGGCCTCCTAGCGGGGGGGGACTTATTCCCCAAGAGACCCAGTACTTC.